This T cell receptor beta chain was identified in a study of shared clonotypes between healthy human individuals. Study context: CD4 naive cells filled three plates per donor, CD4 memory three, CD8 naive two and CD8 memory one.

Replicate PCRs for sorted subsets used 200 ng DNA; this equaled tens of thousands of T cell genomes. Data came from immunoSEQ multiplex PCR; TCRdb stores just in-frame clones and leaves some out. Among 850,000 to 1,200,000 clones listed, about 70% were seen once. Study results and caveats: It was observed that 5% to 6% of naive CD4 clonotypes were shared across a few donors. The study generally estimated greater richness for naive than memory subsets.

In regard to this clone: Its antigen is not identified.

Material: memory CD4+ T cells sorted from blood. Subset meaning: CD45RA-negative fraction. The sequence came from a man younger than 30 in good health.

This CDR3 reads CASNSPNYEQYF. CDR3 DNA sequence: TGTGCCAGCAACAGCCCGAACTACGAGCAGTACTTC. This chain connects TRBV2 to TRBJ2-7; unclear D gene. CDR3 length: 12 residues. V was cut by 7 bases and J by 3 bases, with 10 bases left in between. Per the germline V gene, CDR1 is SNHLY and CDR2 is FYNNEI.